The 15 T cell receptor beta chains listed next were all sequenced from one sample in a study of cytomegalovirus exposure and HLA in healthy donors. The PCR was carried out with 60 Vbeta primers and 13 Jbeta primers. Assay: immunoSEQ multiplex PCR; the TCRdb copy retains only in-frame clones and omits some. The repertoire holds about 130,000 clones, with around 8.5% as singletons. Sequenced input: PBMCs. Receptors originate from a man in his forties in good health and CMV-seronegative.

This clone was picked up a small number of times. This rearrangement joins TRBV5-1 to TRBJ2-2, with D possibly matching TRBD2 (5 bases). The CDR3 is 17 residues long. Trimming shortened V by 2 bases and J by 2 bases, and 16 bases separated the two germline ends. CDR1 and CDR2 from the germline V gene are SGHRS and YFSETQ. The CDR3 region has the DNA TGCGCCAGCAGCTTAGCGGTTGGCGTCCCTAACACCGGGGAGCTGTTTTTT. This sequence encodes CASSLAVGVPNTGELFF. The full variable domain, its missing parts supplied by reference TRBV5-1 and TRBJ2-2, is KAGVTQTPRYLIKTRGQQVTLSCSPISGHRSVSWYQQTPGQGLQFLFEYFSETQRNKGNFPGRFSGRQFSNSRSEMNVSTLELGDSALYLCASSLAVGVPNTGELFFGEGSRLTVL.

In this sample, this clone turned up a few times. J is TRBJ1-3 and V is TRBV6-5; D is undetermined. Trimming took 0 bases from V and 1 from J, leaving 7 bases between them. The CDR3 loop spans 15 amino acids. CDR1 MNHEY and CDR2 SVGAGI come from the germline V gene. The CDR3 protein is CASSYSFLSGNTIYF. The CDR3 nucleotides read TGTGCCAGCAGTTACTCGTTTCTGTCTGGAAACACCATATATTTT.

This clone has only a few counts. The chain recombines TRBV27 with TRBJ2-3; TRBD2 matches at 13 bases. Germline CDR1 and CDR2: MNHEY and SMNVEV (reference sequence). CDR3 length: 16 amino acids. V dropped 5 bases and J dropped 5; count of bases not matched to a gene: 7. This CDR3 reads CASSPWTSGGGDTQYF. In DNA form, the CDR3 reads TGTGCCAGCAGTCCCTGGACTAGCGGGGGTGGAGATACGCAGTATTTT.

This CDR3 reads CASSFNTEAFF. CDR3 bases: TGTGCCAGCAGCTTTAACACTGAAGCTTTCTTT. The rearrangement uses TRBV28 and TRBJ1-1, with D unresolved. V was pared by 6 bases and J by 2 bases, with 4 bases between. The germline gives CDR1 MDHEN, CDR2 SYDVKM. CDR3 size: 11 residues.

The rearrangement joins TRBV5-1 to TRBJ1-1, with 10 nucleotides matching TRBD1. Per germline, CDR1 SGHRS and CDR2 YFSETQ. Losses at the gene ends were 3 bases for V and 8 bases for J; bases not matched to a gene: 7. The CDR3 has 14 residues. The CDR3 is CASSSGTGVREAFF. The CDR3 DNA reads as TGCGCCAGCAGCTCCGGGACAGGGGTAAGGGAAGCTTTCTTT.

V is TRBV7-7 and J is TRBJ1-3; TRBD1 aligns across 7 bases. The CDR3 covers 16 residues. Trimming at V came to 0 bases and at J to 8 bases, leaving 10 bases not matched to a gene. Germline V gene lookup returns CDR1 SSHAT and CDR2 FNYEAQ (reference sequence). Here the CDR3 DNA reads TGTGCCAGCAGCTTAGCGCTAACAGGGGAAGGACACACCATATATTTT. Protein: CASSLALTGEGHTIYF. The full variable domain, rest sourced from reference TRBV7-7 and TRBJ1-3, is GAGVSQSPRYKVTKRGQDVTLRCDPISSHATLYWYQQALGQGPEFLTYFNYEAQPDKSGLPSDRFSAERPEGSISTLTIQRTEQRDSAMYRCASSLALTGEGHTIYFGEGSWLTVV.

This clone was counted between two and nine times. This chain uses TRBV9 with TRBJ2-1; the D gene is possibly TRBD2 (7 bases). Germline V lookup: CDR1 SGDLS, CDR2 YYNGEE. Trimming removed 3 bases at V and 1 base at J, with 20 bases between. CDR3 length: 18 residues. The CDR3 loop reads CASSAPWEGGSSYNEQFF. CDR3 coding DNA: TGTGCCAGCAGCGCCCCGTGGGAGGGGGGCAGTTCCTACAATGAGCAGTTCTTC.

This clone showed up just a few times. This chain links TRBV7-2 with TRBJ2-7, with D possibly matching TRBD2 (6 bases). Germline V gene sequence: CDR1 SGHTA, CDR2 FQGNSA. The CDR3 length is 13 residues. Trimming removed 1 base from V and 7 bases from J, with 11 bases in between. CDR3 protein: CASSLVLAGEQYF. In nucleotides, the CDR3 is TGTGCCAGCAGCTTAGTACTAGCCGGGGAGCAGTACTTC.

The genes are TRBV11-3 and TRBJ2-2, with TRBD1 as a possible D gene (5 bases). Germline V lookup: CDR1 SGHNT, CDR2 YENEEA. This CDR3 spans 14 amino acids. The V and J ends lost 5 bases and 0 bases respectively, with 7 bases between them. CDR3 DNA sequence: TGTGCCAGCAGCCGACAGTCGAACACCGGGGAGCTGTTTTTT. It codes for CASSRQSNTGELFF.

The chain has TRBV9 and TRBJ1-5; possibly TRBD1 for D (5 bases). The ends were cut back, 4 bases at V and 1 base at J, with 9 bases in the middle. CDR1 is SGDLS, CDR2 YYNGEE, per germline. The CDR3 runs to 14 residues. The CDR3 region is CASSPGGSNQPQHF. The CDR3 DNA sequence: TGTGCCAGCAGCCCCGGGGGGAGCAATCAGCCCCAGCATTTT.

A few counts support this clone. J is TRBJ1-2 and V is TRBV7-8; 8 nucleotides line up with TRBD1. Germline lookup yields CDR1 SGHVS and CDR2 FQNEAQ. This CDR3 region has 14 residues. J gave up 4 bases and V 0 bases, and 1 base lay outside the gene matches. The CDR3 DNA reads TGTGCCAGCAGCTTAGCCGGACAGGGCTATGGCTACACCTTC. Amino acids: CASSLAGQGYGYTF.

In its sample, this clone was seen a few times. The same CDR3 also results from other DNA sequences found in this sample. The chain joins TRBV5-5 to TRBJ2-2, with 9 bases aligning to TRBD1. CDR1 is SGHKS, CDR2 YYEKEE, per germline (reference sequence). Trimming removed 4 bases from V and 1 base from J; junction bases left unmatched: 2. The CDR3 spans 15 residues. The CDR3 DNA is TGTGCCAGCAGCGCGGGACAGGGGAACACCGGGGAGCTGTTTTTT. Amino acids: CASSAGQGNTGELFF.

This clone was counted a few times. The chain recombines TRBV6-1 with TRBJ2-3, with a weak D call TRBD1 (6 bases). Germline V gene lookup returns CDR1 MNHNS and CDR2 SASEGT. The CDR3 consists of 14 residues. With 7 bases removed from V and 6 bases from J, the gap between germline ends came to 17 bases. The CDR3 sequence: CASKEQGKGDTQYF. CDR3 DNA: TGTGCCAGCAAAGAACAGGGAAAGGGTGATACGCAGTATTTT.

CDR3 coding DNA: TGTGCCTGGAGTGTTCTGCGATCTGAAGAGACCCAGTACTTC. Its protein is CAWSVLRSEETQYF. The chain employs TRBV30 and TRBJ2-5; D gene ambiguous. V lost 0 bases, J lost 3 bases, and 11 bases lay in between. The germline CDR1 and CDR2 sequences are GTSNPN and SVGIG (reference sequence). CDR3 length: 14 amino acids.

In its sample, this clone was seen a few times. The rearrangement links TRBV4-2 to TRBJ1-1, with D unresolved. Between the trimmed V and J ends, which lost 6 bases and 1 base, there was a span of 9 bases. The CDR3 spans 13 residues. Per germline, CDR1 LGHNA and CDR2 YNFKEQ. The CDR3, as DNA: TGTGCCAGCAGTCCAAGCAAGAACACTGAAGCTTTCTTT. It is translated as CASSPSKNTEAFF.